A single sample gave rise to the 11 T cell receptor beta chains below, sequenced in a study of technical replicates of blood from a few donors. Assay: immunoSEQ multiplex PCR; the TCRdb copy retains only in-frame clones and omits some. The data contain 45,000 to 55,000 clones, about 95% of them singletons. The material sequenced was T cells isolated from PBMCs. The receptors originated from a human donor in good health.

This chain uses TRBV7-2 with TRBJ1-3; D may be TRBD1 (5 bases). CDR1 and CDR2 (germline): SGHTA, FQGNSA. Trimming took off 5 bases at V and 5 bases at J, with 16 bases between the two ends. The CDR3 loop spans 15 amino acids. CDR3 coding DNA: TGTGCCAGCAGCGTACTAAAAGGGGCGCGAAACACCATATATTTT. Protein sequence: CASSVLKGARNTIYF.

The chain employs TRBV5-4 and TRBJ2-5, with 7 bases aligning to TRBD2. This CDR3 comprises 16 residues. The junction had 8 bases not matched to a gene; V was cut back by 2 bases and J by 1 base. Per germline, CDR1 SGHNT and CDR2 YYREEE (reference sequence). CDR3 sequence reads: CASSLRGGSGQETQYF. CDR3 sequence (DNA): TGTGCCAGCAGCTTACGCGGCGGGAGTGGCCAAGAGACCCAGTACTTC.

The rearrangement links TRBV5-1 to TRBJ2-3, with 7 positions matching TRBD1. The CDR3 is made up of 17 amino acids. Trimming removed 2 bases from V and 0 bases from J; junction bases left unmatched: 9. Per the germline V gene, CDR1 is SGHRS and CDR2 is YFSETQ. CDR3 sequence reads: CASSFGMGQLSTDTQYF. CDR3 nucleotide sequence: TGCGCCAGCAGCTTTGGAATGGGACAGTTGAGCACAGATACGCAGTATTTT.

The genes are TRBV6-6 and TRBJ1-5; 7 positions match TRBD1. The CDR3 is 14 amino acids. V gave up 6 bases and J gave up 7 bases; unmatched junction bases: 9. Germline CDR1 and CDR2: MNHNY and SVGAGI (reference sequence). In DNA, the CDR3 is TGTGCCAGCAGGATTGGACAGGATTACCAGCCCCAGCATTTT. This gives the protein CASRIGQDYQPQHF.

The chain recombines TRBV10-3 with TRBJ2-1, with 12 bases lining up with TRBD2. This CDR3 has 16 amino acids. Unmatched junction bases numbered 9, after V lost 2 bases and J lost 10 bases. Germline loops: CDR1 ENHRY, CDR2 SYGVKD. CDR3 sequence: CAISEPLAGGLGEQFF. CDR3 DNA sequence: TGTGCCATCAGTGAGCCGCTAGCGGGAGGGCTGGGGGAGCAGTTCTTC.

The chain combines TRBV7-6 with TRBJ2-2; perhaps TRBD1 as D (6 bases). Trimming cost V 5 bases and J 2 bases, with 12 bases left between them. Per the germline V gene, CDR1 is SGHVS and CDR2 is FNYEAQ. The CDR3 sequence is 15 residues long. The CDR3 DNA reads TGTGCCAGCAGCCCCGGGGACACTAACACCGGGGAGCTGTTTTTT. Translating gives CASSPGDTNTGELFF.

This clone was observed a single time. The V gene is TRBV29-1, the J gene TRBJ2-1; tentatively, D is TRBD1 (6 bases). The CDR3 consists of 14 residues. Germline assignment: CDR1 SQVTM and CDR2 ANQGSEA. V shed 4 bases and J shed 3 bases, with 13 bases lying between them. The CDR3 DNA reads as TGCAGCGTTGTTCTGACAGGAGGCTACAATGAGCAGTTCTTC. Translation: CSVVLTGGYNEQFF.

V usage is TRBV5-1 and J usage is TRBJ2-7, with D possibly being TRBD2 (7 bases). V dropped 8 bases and J dropped 5 bases, with 20 bases sitting between them. This CDR3 region has 14 residues. Germline lookup yields CDR1 SGHRS and CDR2 YFSETQ. The CDR3 nucleotides read TGCGCCAGTACCGTGGGGGGGCTCTACGACGAGCAGTACTTC. Translated: CASTVGGLYDEQYF.

In this sample, this clone turned up once. The chain couples TRBV14 to TRBJ2-1; 8 bases map to TRBD2. This CDR3 region has 15 residues. CDR1 is SGHDN and CDR2 is FVKESK in the germline V gene. V lost 9 bases to trimming and J lost 0 bases; unmatched junction nucleotides: 7. The CDR3 here is CASKPGLGSYNEQFF. In DNA form, the CDR3 reads TGTGCCAGTAAACCGGGACTAGGCTCCTACAATGAGCAGTTCTTC.

The CDR3 DNA follows: TGTGCCAGCTCACCGATACAGGGTCGTCGGGAGCAGTACTTC. Protein: CASSPIQGRREQYF. V usage is TRBV18 and J usage is TRBJ2-7; possibly TRBD1 for D (6 bases). The CDR3 is 14 residues long. Per the germline V gene, CDR1 is KGHSH and CDR2 is LQKENI. The V end was cut by 3 bases, the J end by 7 bases, with 16 bases between. Filled out from reference TRBV18 and TRBJ2-7, the complete variable domain reads NAGVMQNPRHLVRRRGQEARLRCSPMKGHSHVYWYRQLPEEGLKFMVYLQKENIIDESGMPKERFSAEFPKEGPSILRIQQVVRGDSAAYFCASSPIQGRREQYFGPGTRLTVT.

V and J are TRBV5-1 and TRBJ2-4; D not certain. This CDR3 has 19 amino acids. With 2 bases removed from V and 0 bases from J, the gap between germline ends came to 21 bases. Germline loops: CDR1 SGHRS, CDR2 YFSETQ. CDR3 protein: CASSFFQFTEELAKNIQYF. The DNA of the CDR3 is TGCGCCAGCAGCTTTTTCCAATTCACAGAAGAACTAGCCAAAAACATTCAGTACTTC.